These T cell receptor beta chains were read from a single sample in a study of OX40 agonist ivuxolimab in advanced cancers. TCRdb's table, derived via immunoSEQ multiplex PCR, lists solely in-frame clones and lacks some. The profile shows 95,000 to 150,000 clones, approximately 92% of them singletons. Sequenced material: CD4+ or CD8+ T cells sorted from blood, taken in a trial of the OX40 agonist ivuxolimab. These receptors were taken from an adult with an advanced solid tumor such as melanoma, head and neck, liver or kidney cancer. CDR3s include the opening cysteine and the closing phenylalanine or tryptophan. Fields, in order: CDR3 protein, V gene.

CASSFQVLTGELFF TRBV7-3
CASSSTGWEQPQHF TRBV19
CASSRDNPLSEAFF TRBV2
CASSLVTGWGYTF TRBV7-9
CASSLAGGNSPLHF TRBV5-1
CASSPRGGSNQPQHF TRBV9
CSVVVDSYEQYF TRBV29-1
CASSLRAGGGYEQYF TRBV18
CASSPRGFGAEGQLSGNTIYF TRBV9
CASNSGHSGDQPQHF TRBV19
CASSLRYEVTGSKNIQYF TRBV6-7
CASSLTGDLSNQPQHF TRBV7-2
CASSISGDTNEKLFF TRBV19
CASKKGQGGSPLHF TRBV6-6
CAIRQGDNNEQFF TRBV10-3
CAGGDAPGGDTQYF TRBV6-1
CSARKANSYEQYF TRBV7-2
CASSAGGSGANVLTF TRBV19
CASSEPPGNPLHF TRBV6-1
CAWSIGDTSYEQYF TRBV30
CASGGVNQPQHF TRBV6-1
CASSFTSEDTQYF TRBV7-3
CASSLAALTSYEQYF TRBV7-9
CSVELGQRNTGELFF TRBV29-1
CASSQAGQGRRNQPQHF TRBV7-2
CASSSGLAKNIQYF TRBV7-9
CASSLTQLGSYEQYF TRBV11-2
CASSLIPGTGGSGYTF TRBV5-1
CASTTGQGFPNYGYTF TRBV9
CASSYSGGANVLTF TRBV6-5